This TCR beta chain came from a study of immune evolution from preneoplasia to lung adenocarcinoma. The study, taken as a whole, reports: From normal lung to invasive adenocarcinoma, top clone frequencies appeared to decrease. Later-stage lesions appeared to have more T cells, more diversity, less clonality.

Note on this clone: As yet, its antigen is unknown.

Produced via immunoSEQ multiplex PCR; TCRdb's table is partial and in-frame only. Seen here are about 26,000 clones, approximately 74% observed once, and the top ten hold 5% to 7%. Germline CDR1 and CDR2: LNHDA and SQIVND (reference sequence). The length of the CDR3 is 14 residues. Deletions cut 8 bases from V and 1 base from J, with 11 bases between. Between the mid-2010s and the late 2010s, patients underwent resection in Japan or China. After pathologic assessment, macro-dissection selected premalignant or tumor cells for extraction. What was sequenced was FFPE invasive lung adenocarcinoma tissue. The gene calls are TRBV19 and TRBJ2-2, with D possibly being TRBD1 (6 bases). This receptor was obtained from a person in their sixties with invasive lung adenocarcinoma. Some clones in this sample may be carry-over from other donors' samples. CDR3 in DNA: TGTGCCAGTCAAAAGGGACAGAACACCGGGGAGCTGTTTTTT. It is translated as CASQKGQNTGELFF. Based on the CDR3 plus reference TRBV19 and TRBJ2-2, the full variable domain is DGGITQSPKYLFRKEGQNVTLSCEQNLNHDAMYWYRQDPGQGLRLIYYSQIVNDFQKGDIAEGYSVSREKKESFPLTVTSAQKNPTAFYLCASQKGQNTGELFFGEGSRLTVL.